This TCR beta chain was identified during a study of cytomegalovirus exposure and HLA in healthy donors. Study information: Previous work identified 120 million or so unique TCR beta sequences from around 180 million T cells. Findings of the study overall: On later analysis, the bulk of CMV-associated TCR beta chains appeared to be HLA-restricted. In vitro data verified a few CMV-associated chains as specific for CMV antigens. A later analysis linked about 17,000 TCR beta sequences to HLA alleles at 0.05 false discovery rate.

Germline lookup yields CDR1 SNHLY and CDR2 FYNNEI. The CDR3 totals 16 residues. V gave up 1 base and J gave up 5 bases, with 17 bases separating them. Vbeta (60) and Jbeta (13) primers were used in the PCR. The data were produced by immunoSEQ multiplex PCR, yet TCRdb's version contains in-frame clones alone and is incomplete. In the table there are some 190,000 clones, approximately 80% of which are singletons. A note on this clone: Its antigen is unknown.

Sequencing was done on a sample of PBMCs. The source is a boy younger than 10 in good health and CMV-seronegative. The rearrangement uses TRBV2 and TRBJ2-5; possibly TRBD1 for D (6 bases). The CDR3 sequence is CASSEGYRGQGETQYF. In DNA, the CDR3 is TGTGCCAGCAGTGAAGGGTATAGGGGCCAGGGGGAGACCCAGTACTTC.